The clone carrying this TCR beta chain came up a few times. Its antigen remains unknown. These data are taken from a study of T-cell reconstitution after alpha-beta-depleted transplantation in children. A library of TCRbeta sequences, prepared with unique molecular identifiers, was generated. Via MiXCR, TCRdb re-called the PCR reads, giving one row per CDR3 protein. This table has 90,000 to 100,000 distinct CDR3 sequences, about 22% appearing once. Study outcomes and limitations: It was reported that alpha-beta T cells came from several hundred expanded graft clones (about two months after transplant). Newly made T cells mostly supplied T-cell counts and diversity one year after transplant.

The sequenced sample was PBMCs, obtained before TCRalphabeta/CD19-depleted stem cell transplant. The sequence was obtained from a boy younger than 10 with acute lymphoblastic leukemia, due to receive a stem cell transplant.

The CDR3 loop reads CASSNWRSSEQYF. The CDR3 bases are TGTGCCAGCAGTAACTGGCGGAGTAGCGAGCAGTACTTC. This chain connects TRBV14 to TRBJ2-7, with D hard to call. The CDR3 is 13 residues long. Germline-derived CDR1 and CDR2 are SGHDN and FVKESK. Trimming stripped 6 bases from V and 6 bases from J, with 15 bases between.